This T cell receptor (beta chain) originates from a study of ipilimumab plus nivolumab after autologous stem cell transplantation. Study-level background: Patients received a median of about five ipilimumab and roughly eight nivolumab doses.

TCRdb's table, derived via immunoSEQ multiplex PCR, lists solely in-frame clones and lacks some. The sample holds about 43,000 clones, 70% to 90% seen once. Germline CDR1 is MNHEY and CDR2 is SMNVEV (reference sequence). The CDR3 covers 17 residues. Trimming stripped 4 bases from V and 3 bases from J, with 19 bases between. Study-wide findings and caveats: Per the authors, repertoire, Treg and microbiota data justify further study.

The table lists this clone with a count of one. Its specificity is not known. This specimen was PBMCs, taken in a trial of ipilimumab plus nivolumab as post-transplant consolidation. The receptor's source is a male donor with multiple myeloma. The genes are TRBV27 and TRBJ1-5; a possible D gene is TRBD1 (6 bases). The CDR3 bases are TGTGCCAGCAGTTCTCGGTTGGACAGCCTACTCAATCAGCCCCAGCATTTT. As protein: CASSSRLDSLLNQPQHF.